These T cell receptor beta chains were read from a single sample in a study of T cells in localized non-small cell lung cancer. The assay was immunoSEQ multiplex PCR, and TCRdb's table has in-frame clones only and misses some. The sample shows about 35,000 clones, approximately 89% of them seen only once. Sample: peripheral blood mononuclear cells, taken before any cancer treatment. These receptors were taken from an older female donor with stage II lung adenocarcinoma. CDR3s include the opening cysteine and the closing phenylalanine or tryptophan. The D gene is left open where the match is weak. Clone sizes are given selectively: once, few, many, or a class where the clone is expanded.

clone size	V gene	J gene	D gene	CDR3 protein	CDR3 DNA
.	TRBV5-6	TRBJ2-3	TRBD1	CASSPDRGYSTDTQYF	TGTGCCAGCAGCCCAGACAGGGGATATAGCACAGATACGCAGTATTTT
.	TRBV29-1	TRBJ2-7	TRBD1	CSVRQGAYEQYF	TGCAGCGTTCGACAGGGTGCCTACGAGCAGTACTTC
.	TRBV12-1	TRBJ2-1	.	CASSPARDYNEQFF	TGTGCCAGCAGCCCAGCCCGGGACTACAATGAGCAGTTCTTC
.	TRBV19	TRBJ1-5	TRBD1	CASSPPGQPQPQHF	TGTGCCAGTAGTCCTCCGGGACAGCCCCAGCCCCAGCATTTT
.	TRBV20-1	TRBJ1-1	.	CSASGGWEAFF	TGCAGTGCTAGCGGGGGTTGGGAAGCTTTCTTT
.	TRBV25-1	TRBJ1-2	.	CASLRDGLNYGYTF	TGTGCCAGTCTCCGGGACGGTCTAAACTATGGCTACACCTTC
.	TRBV14	TRBJ1-4	.	CASSQVVAAPSGTGRNEKLFF	TGTGCCAGCAGCCAAGTGGTCGCGGCACCGTCAGGGACCGGGCGTAATGAAAAACTGTTTTTT
.	TRBV11-2	TRBJ2-1	.	CASSLGPGGYNEQFF	TGTGCCAGCAGCTTAGGGCCTGGGGGTTACAATGAGCAGTTCTTC
.	TRBV4-3	TRBJ1-1	.	CASSTSLILNTEAFF	TGCGCCAGCAGCACCTCTTTGATCTTGAACACTGAAGCTTTCTTT
.	TRBV27	TRBJ2-1	.	CASSPIQGGEQFF	TGTGCCAGCAGCCCCATCCAGGGTGGTGAGCAGTTCTTC
.	TRBV16	TRBJ1-4	.	CASSQTTATNEKLFF	TGTGCCAGCAGCCAAACGACAGCAACTAATGAAAAACTGTTTTTT
.	TRBV4-3	TRBJ2-7	.	CASSQRKESSYEQYF	TGCGCCAGCAGCCAACGGAAGGAGAGCTCCTACGAGCAGTACTTC
.	TRBV30	TRBJ2-3	.	CAWSVLGGSGSTDTQYF	TGTGCCTGGAGTGTACTAGGCGGCTCCGGCAGCACAGATACGCAGTATTTT
.	TRBV4-3	TRBJ2-5	.	CASSPALSETQYF	TGCGCCAGCAGCCCTGCCCTCTCAGAGACCCAGTACTTC
.	TRBV30	TRBJ2-1	TRBD2	CAWRESRLARNEQFF	TGTGCCTGGAGAGAGAGTCGACTAGCGAGGAATGAGCAGTTCTTC
.	TRBV9	TRBJ1-3	TRBD1	CASSTSQGAGNTIYF	TGTGCCAGCAGCACCTCACAGGGGGCGGGAAACACCATATATTTT
.	TRBV10-2	TRBJ1-1	TRBD1	CATGAGGTEAFF	TGCGCCACCGGGGCAGGGGGCACTGAAGCTTTCTTT
.	TRBV9	TRBJ2-1	TRBD2	CASSVGSGGYNEQFF	TGTGCCAGCAGCGTAGGGAGCGGGGGATACAATGAGCAGTTCTTC
.	TRBV7-9	TRBJ2-1	TRBD2	CATSGGSYNEQFF	TGTGCCACTAGCGGGGGTTCCTACAATGAGCAGTTCTTC
few	TRBV23-1	TRBJ1-5	.	CASTLFLGPSYQPQHF	TGCGCCAGTACCCTCTTCTTGGGACCTTCCTATCAGCCCCAGCATTTT
.	TRBV19	TRBJ2-3	TRBD2	CASSIPSGGLATQYF	TGTGCCAGTAGTATCCCTAGCGGGGGTTTGGCTACGCAGTATTTT
.	TRBV2	TRBJ1-5	.	CASSPNYSNQPQHF	TGTGCCAGCAGTCCGAACTATAGCAATCAGCCCCAGCATTTT
.	TRBV15	TRBJ2-2	TRBD1	CATSRGGTGDRGELFF	TGTGCCACCAGCAGAGGGGGGACAGGGGATCGTGGGGAGCTGTTTTTT
.	TRBV10-3	TRBJ1-4	.	CAISEWSGNEKLFF	TGTGCCATCAGTGAGTGGTCAGGAAACGAAAAACTGTTTTTT
.	TRBV30	TRBJ2-1	TRBD2	CAWGRRLAGLNEQFF	TGTGCCTGGGGCCGTCGGCTAGCGGGCCTCAATGAGCAGTTCTTC
.	TRBV19	TRBJ2-7	.	CASSSLDGGETYEQYF	TGTGCCAGTAGTAGTCTTGATGGCGGGGAGACCTACGAGCAGTACTTC
.	TRBV7-8	TRBJ1-2	.	CASSLAAGPINYGYTF	TGTGCCAGCAGCTTAGCGGCAGGGCCAATTAACTATGGCTACACCTTC
.	TRBV7-9	TRBJ1-5	.	CASSPDVLGAERPQHF	TGTGCCAGCAGCCCCGACGTTCTCGGGGCGGAAAGGCCCCAGCATTTT
.	TRBV27	TRBJ1-2	.	CASSLHVDGSNYGYTF	TGTGCCAGCAGTTTACACGTCGACGGATCAAACTATGGCTACACCTTC
.	TRBV18	TRBJ2-3	.	CASSPRQGVIDTQYF	TGTGCCAGCTCACCGAGGCAGGGAGTTATTGATACGCAGTATTTT
.	TRBV5-1	TRBJ2-1	TRBD2	CASSPRLAELSYNEQFF	TGCGCCAGCAGCCCAAGACTAGCGGAGCTCTCCTACAATGAGCAGTTCTTC
.	TRBV6-6	TRBJ2-3	.	CASSYQELSTDTQYF	TGTGCCAGCAGTTACCAAGAGTTGAGCACAGATACGCAGTATTTT
.	TRBV19	TRBJ1-4	.	CASSTGSATNEKLFF	TGTGCCAGTAGTACAGGATCCGCAACTAATGAAAAACTGTTTTTT
.	TRBV5-1	TRBJ1-5	.	CASSSLGVEPQHF	TGCGCCAGCAGTTCTTTGGGTGTTGAGCCCCAGCATTTT
.	TRBV30	TRBJ1-5	.	CAWSKQGNQPQHF	TGTGCCTGGAGCAAACAGGGCAATCAGCCCCAGCATTTT
.	TRBV6-6	TRBJ1-3	TRBD1	CASTRTGMSSGNTIYF	TGTGCCAGCACCCGGACAGGGATGAGCTCTGGAAACACCATATATTTT
.	TRBV29-1	TRBJ1-5	.	CSASGSNQPQHF	TGCAGCGCCTCGGGTAGCAATCAGCCCCAGCATTTT
.	TRBV18	TRBJ2-1	.	CASSTVRGRDYNEQFF	TGTGCCAGCTCCACCGTTCGGGGGCGAGACTACAATGAGCAGTTCTTC
once	TRBV5-1	TRBJ1-2	TRBD1	CATKPGGQYYGYTF	TGCGCCACCAAGCCGGGGGGACAGTACTATGGCTACACCTTC
.	TRBV16	TRBJ2-5	.	CASSSRGTQYF	TGTGCCAGCAGCTCTCGAGGGACCCAGTACTTC
.	TRBV6-1	TRBJ2-3	.	CASKEGSGYTDTQYF	TGTGCCAGCAAGGAGGGGTCGGGGTACACAGATACGCAGTATTTT
.	TRBV19	TRBJ1-6	.	CASSIPGRLNSPLHF	TGTGCCAGTAGTATACCAGGGCGCTTGAATTCACCCCTCCACTTT
.	TRBV5-6	TRBJ1-2	.	CASSSPTLREINYGYTF	TGTGCCAGCAGCTCGCCAACCTTAAGGGAGATTAACTATGGCTACACCTTC
.	TRBV6-5	TRBJ1-2	TRBD1	CASRYPGTVGYTF	TGTGCCAGCAGGTACCCAGGGACAGTTGGCTACACCTTC
.	TRBV19	TRBJ2-4	TRBD1	CASSRQGPIAKNIQYF	TGTGCCAGTAGCCGACAGGGGCCAATAGCCAAAAACATTCAGTACTTC
.	TRBV6-1	TRBJ1-5	.	CASSKTGNSNQPQHF	TGTGCCAGCAGTAAGACAGGTAATAGCAATCAGCCCCAGCATTTT
.	TRBV6-7	TRBJ1-6	.	CASSYSNRTYNSPLHF	TGTGCCAGCAGTTACTCGAATAGGACCTATAATTCACCCCTCCACTTT
.	TRBV19	TRBJ1-4	.	CASRRGSANEKLFF	TGTGCCAGTAGAAGGGGATCGGCTAATGAAAAACTGTTTTTT
.	TRBV11-2	TRBJ2-1	TRBD2	CASSSPGLAGLSSYNEQFF	TGTGCCAGCAGTTCACCGGGACTAGCGGGGCTGAGCTCCTACAATGAGCAGTTCTTC
.	TRBV9	TRBJ2-3	.	CASSVATDTQYF	TGTGCCAGCAGCGTAGCTACAGATACGCAGTATTTT
.	TRBV7-7	TRBJ2-2	.	CASSLDRFSGELFF	TGTGCCAGCAGCTTAGACCGATTCTCCGGGGAGCTGTTTTTT
.	TRBV27	TRBJ2-2	TRBD1	CASSLFSGGRNTGELFF	TGTGCCAGCAGTTTATTCTCAGGGGGCAGGAACACCGGGGAGCTGTTTTTT
once	TRBV7-2	TRBJ2-3	TRBD2	CASSLGLAGVDTQYF	TGTGCCAGCAGCTTAGGGCTAGCGGGGGTAGATACGCAGTATTTT